What follows are 13 T cell receptor beta chains derived from one specimen sequenced in a study of blood T cell repertoires in COVID-19. Method: immunoSEQ multiplex PCR; TCRdb's copy keeps in-frame clones and lacks some. The sample holds around 50,000 clones; more than 75% are singletons and the top ten take 5.8%. Sequenced input: PBMCs or T cells enriched from blood (not recorded which). These receptors were collected from a woman between 45 and 65 years old with acute COVID-19.

The CDR3 DNA is TGTGCCACCCTACTAAGGACTAGCGAGAATGAGCAGTTCTTC. As protein: CATLLRTSENEQFF. V is TRBV6-5 and J is TRBJ2-1, with 9 bases identical to TRBD2. Germline lookup yields CDR1 MNHEY and CDR2 SVGAGI. V was clipped by 10 bases and J by 7 bases; unmatched bases: 11. CDR3 length equals 14 residues.

The CDR3 nucleotides are TGTGCCAGCAGCTTAGTGCCTAGCGGAGCCTACGAGCAGTACTTC. Its protein product is CASSLVPSGAYEQYF. The chain has TRBV7-2 and TRBJ2-7; 7 nucleotides agree with TRBD2. Germline-derived CDR1 and CDR2 are SGHTA and FQGNSA. The CDR3 sequence is 15 residues long. V was pared by 1 base and J by 2 bases, with 5 bases of the junction left unmatched. The full variable domain, rest sourced from reference TRBV7-2 and TRBJ2-7, is GAGVSQSPSNKVTEKGKDVELRCDPISGHTALYWYRQSLGQGLEFLIYFQGNSAPDKSGLPSDRFSAERTGGSVSTLTIQRTQQEDSAVYLCASSLVPSGAYEQYFGPGTRLTVT.

The rearrangement uses TRBV27 and TRBJ1-3; a weak D match, TRBD1 (6 bases). Trimming shortened V by 4 bases and J by 0 bases, and 13 bases separated the two germline ends. Germline V gene lookup returns CDR1 MNHEY and CDR2 SMNVEV (reference sequence). CDR3 length: 16 residues. The CDR3: CASSSRGGGSGNTIYF. The CDR3, as DNA: TGTGCCAGCAGTTCGCGAGGGGGGGGCTCTGGAAACACCATATATTTT.

V is TRBV5-3 and J is TRBJ2-2, with 10 nucleotides matching TRBD1. TRBV5-3 is annotated as an ORF whose role is uncertain. The trim removed 4 bases at V and 1 base at J, leaving 7 bases unmatched. This CDR3 region has 17 residues. CDR3 residues: CARSISRDRGNTGELFF. The CDR3 DNA is TGTGCCAGAAGCATCTCCCGGGACAGGGGGAACACCGGGGAGCTGTTTTTT.

The rearrangement links TRBV5-1 to TRBJ1-1; no definite D call. The CDR3 sequence is 15 residues long. V gave up 0 bases and J gave up 1 base, with 10 bases separating them. In germline, CDR1 is SGHRS, CDR2 YFSETQ. The CDR3 DNA reads TGCGCCAGCAGCTTGGATACAGCCGCGAACACTGAAGCTTTCTTT. Its translation: CASSLDTAANTEAFF.

The chain couples TRBV5-1 to TRBJ1-2; TRBD1 is a possible D gene (5 bases). V was shortened by 0 bases and J by 5 bases, with 14 bases between the two germline ends. The V gene's germline CDR1 is SGHRS and CDR2 YFSETQ. The CDR3 runs 15 residues. CDR3: CASSLEPRGGYGYTF. DNA for the CDR3: TGCGCCAGCAGCTTGGAACCAAGGGGTGGGTATGGCTACACCTTC.

The chain links TRBV30 to TRBJ2-7; 7 bases line up with TRBD1. Germline assignment: CDR1 GTSNPN and CDR2 SVGIG (reference sequence). Unmatched junction bases numbered 3, after V lost 1 base and J lost 0 bases. The CDR3 extends over 14 amino acids. In DNA form, the CDR3 reads TGTGCCTGGAGTGAGGGGGCAAGCTCCTACGAGCAGTACTTC. It codes for CAWSEGASSYEQYF.

This clone was counted between two and nine times. V gene TRBV15 combines with J gene TRBJ1-1, with D possibly TRBD1 on 5 matching bases. This CDR3 spans 18 amino acids. Per germline, CDR1 LNHNV and CDR2 YYDKDF (reference sequence). Between the trimmed V and J ends, which lost 0 bases and 1 base, there was a span of 18 bases. Written as DNA, the CDR3 is TGTGCCACCAGCAGAGATTATGGGGCATTTGAAAGGAACACTGAAGCTTTCTTT. Translation: CATSRDYGAFERNTEAFF. Full variable domain (rest looked up from reference TRBV15 and TRBJ1-1): DAMVIQNPRYQVTQFGKPVTLSCSQTLNHNVMYWYQQKSSQAPKLLFHYYDKDFNNEADTPDNFQSRRPNTSFCFLDIRSPGLGDTAMYLCATSRDYGAFERNTEAFFGQGTRLTVV.

In DNA form, the CDR3 reads TGTGCCAGCTACGTAACAGGGCTCTCCTACGAGCAGTACTTC. Translation gives CASYVTGLSYEQYF. The chain carries TRBV2 and TRBJ2-7; D may be TRBD1 (6 bases). Per germline, CDR1 SNHLY and CDR2 FYNNEI. V lost 8 bases and J 0 bases, leaving 14 bases between the germline ends. CDR3 size: 14 residues.

The chain has TRBV25-1 and TRBJ1-3, with TRBD1 as a possible D gene (5 bases). CDR1 and CDR2 from the germline V gene are MGHDK and SYGVNS. The CDR3 extends over 14 amino acids. Trimming took off 3 bases at V and 0 bases at J, with 6 bases between the two ends. CDR3 loop: CASSEGGSGNTIYF. The CDR3 DNA is TGTGCCAGCAGTGAGGGGGGCTCTGGAAACACCATATATTTT.

V and J are TRBV14 and TRBJ1-2; 10 bases align to TRBD1. With V trimmed by 3 bases and J by 2 bases, 6 bases remained unmatched. Per germline, CDR1 SGHDN and CDR2 FVKESK. This CDR3 contains 16 residues. The CDR3 sequence: CASSHPGQGGNYGYTF. The CDR3 nucleotides are TGTGCCAGCAGCCACCCCGGACAGGGGGGCAACTATGGCTACACCTTC.

By share, this clone ranks as medium-sized. The rearrangement uses TRBV5-6 and TRBJ1-5, with D perhaps matching TRBD1 (5 bases). The CDR3 extends over 15 amino acids. Trimming took 4 bases from V and 3 from J, leaving 14 bases between them. CDR1 and CDR2 (germline): SGHDT, YYEEEE. As DNA, the CDR3 is TGTGCCAGCAGCCGCCTCGACAGAACCAATCAGCCCCAGCATTTT. This encodes CASSRLDRTNQPQHF.

V and J are TRBV5-5 and TRBJ1-3; 10 nucleotides line up with TRBD1. Germline V CDR1 and CDR2: SGHKS, YYEKEE (reference sequence). Trimming took 2 bases from V and 0 from J; bases not matched to a gene: 8. The CDR3 has 18 amino acids. CDR3: CASSFRTGGFGSGNTIYF. The CDR3 region has the DNA TGTGCCAGCAGCTTCAGGACAGGGGGTTTTGGCTCTGGAAACACCATATATTTT.